A single sample is the source of the 9 T cell receptor beta chains below, sequenced in a study of blood T cell repertoires in COVID-19. Sequencing used immunoSEQ multiplex PCR; TCRdb keeps in-frame clones, though not all of them. The table records 300,000 to 350,000 clones, nearly 90% of them present only once. The specimen sequenced was PBMCs or T cells enriched from blood (not recorded which). These receptor sequences come from a woman younger than 30 with acute COVID-19.

The V gene is TRBV6-1, the J gene TRBJ2-1, with 7 bases matching TRBD2. CDR3 length: 14 residues. J gave up 4 bases and V 3 bases, and 3 bases lay outside the gene matches. Germline assignment: CDR1 MNHNS and CDR2 SASEGT. For the CDR3, the DNA is TGTGCCAGCAGTGAGCTAGCGGTATACAATGAGCAGTTCTTC. It is translated as CASSELAVYNEQFF.

The chain has TRBV19 and TRBJ2-7; D might be TRBD1 (5 bases). This CDR3 has 13 amino acids. Trimming cost V 4 bases and J 3 bases, with 10 bases left between them. Germline V gene data show CDR1 as LNHDA and CDR2 as SQIVND (reference sequence). The CDR3 reads CASSKDRLYEQYF. For the CDR3, the DNA is TGTGCCAGTAGTAAAGACAGACTCTACGAGCAGTACTTC.

The chain has TRBV9 and TRBJ2-7, with 11 nucleotides matching TRBD1. Germline CDR1 reads SGDLS; CDR2 reads YYNGEE. This CDR3 contains 15 residues. V lost 1 base, J lost 4 bases, and 4 bases stayed unmatched. The CDR3 DNA reads TGTGCCAGCAGCGTATGGACAGGGGGCAGATACGAGCAGTACTTC. Its translation is CASSVWTGGRYEQYF.

A single count supports this clone. The rearrangement joins TRBV6-5 to TRBJ1-1; 7 bases are a match to TRBD1. With 5 bases clipped from V and 0 bases from J, the junction kept 6 bases outside the gene matches. The germline CDR1 and CDR2 sequences are MNHEY and SVGAGI. CDR3 length: 15 residues. The DNA of the CDR3 is TGTGCCAGCAGTCCCCGGACAGGAGTGAACACTGAAGCTTTCTTT. Translated: CASSPRTGVNTEAFF.

This clone was found a few times. V is TRBV28 and J is TRBJ1-2, with 7 bases fitting TRBD1. The length of the CDR3 is 17 residues. Germline CDR1 is MDHEN and CDR2 is SYDVKM. With 3 bases clipped from V and 6 bases from J, the junction kept 16 bases outside the gene matches. CDR3 amino acids: CASSFAVGGTAANGYTF. CDR3 bases: TGTGCCAGCAGTTTTGCTGTTGGCGGGACAGCGGCTAATGGCTACACCTTC.

This chain links TRBV6-5 with TRBJ2-7; D perhaps matches TRBD2 (7 bases). From germline, CDR1 is MNHEY and CDR2 SVGAGI. CDR3 size: 15 residues. Trimming stripped 7 bases from V and 0 bases from J, with 16 bases between. In nucleotides, the CDR3 is TGTGCCAGCAACGCCGGGGGGCTGGTCTCCTACGAGCAGTACTTC. Its translation is CASNAGGLVSYEQYF.

Concerning this clone: The junction departs from the called germline gene at one end, perhaps through a read error. The V gene is TRBV20-1, the J gene TRBJ2-1; possibly TRBD2 for D (5 bases). Germline V gene data show CDR1 as DFQATT and CDR2 as SNEGSKA (reference sequence). The CDR3 contains 13 residues. The CDR3 nucleotides are TGCAGTGCTAGTGCTAGCTCCCACAATGAGCAGTTCTTC. Protein product: CSASASSHNEQFF.

Remarks on this clone: Likely a read error: the CDR3 ends without its conserved phenylalanine or tryptophan. The DNA is left out, because the CDR3 cannot be placed on it with certainty; the CDR3 is given as TCRdb lists it. The genes are TRBV28 and TRBJ1-2; the DNA was not compared with TRBD1, the D call given in the table. Counting both end residues, the CDR3 totals 12 amino acids. CDR1 and CDR2 from the germline V gene are MDHEN and SYDVKM. CDR3 sequence: CASSQTGTAHFS.

This clone appeared a single time. The gene calls are TRBV11-3 and TRBJ2-1; 13 bases are a match to TRBD2. V gave up 8 bases and J gave up 7 bases; unmatched junction bases: 8. Germline CDR1 is SGHNT and CDR2 is YENEEA. This CDR3 is built from 15 residues. The CDR3 DNA sequence: TGTGCCAGCGGGACCGGGACTAGCGGGATAAATGAGCAGTTCTTC. Translating it yields CASGTGTSGINEQFF.